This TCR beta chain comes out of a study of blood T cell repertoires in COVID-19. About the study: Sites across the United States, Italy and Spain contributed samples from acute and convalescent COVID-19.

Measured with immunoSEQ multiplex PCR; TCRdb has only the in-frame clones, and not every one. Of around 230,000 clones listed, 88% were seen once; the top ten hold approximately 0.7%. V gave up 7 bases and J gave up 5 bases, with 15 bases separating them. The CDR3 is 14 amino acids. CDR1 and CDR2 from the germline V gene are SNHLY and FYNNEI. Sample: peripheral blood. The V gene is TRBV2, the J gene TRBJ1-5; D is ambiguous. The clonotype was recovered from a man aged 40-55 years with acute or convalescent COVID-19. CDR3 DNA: TGTGCCAGCACCCCACTTGAGGTTGATCAGCCCCAGCATTTT. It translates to CASTPLEVDQPQHF.